This record covers a single TCR beta chain. Its antigen is as yet unknown. The data belong to a study of PD-1 blockade in classical Hodgkin lymphoma. Findings and limits, study-wide: Excluded were patients who started nivolumab under 1 year after ASCT, a group that had lower diversity. Baseline diversity in complete responders resembled that of newly diagnosed patients. Newly diagnosed patients were reported to exhibit reduced baseline TCR diversity relative to healthy donors.

The protocol was immunoSEQ multiplex PCR, while the TCRdb copy is restricted to in-frame clones and leaves out a portion. The sample contains 25,000 to 30,000 clones, approximately 80% of which appear only once. As for time point: cycle 4 day 1 (C4D1), after 5 to 7 weeks of nivolumab. Every patient experienced relapse after autologous stem cell transplantation, and brentuximab vedotin exposure varied. CD4+ T cells were purified from thawed PBMCs by magnetic negative selection. This TCR was sampled from a human donor with classical Hodgkin lymphoma. Sequences were derived from CD4+ T cells from blood, sampled before the fourth cycle of nivolumab.

CDR3 region: CASSMGGTGEEKLFF. CDR3 nucleotides: TGCGCCAGCAGCATGGGGGGGACAGGGGAGGAAAAACTGTTTTTT. The chain has TRBV5-1 and TRBJ1-4; 10 bases are a match to TRBD1. The V gene's germline CDR1 is SGHRS and CDR2 YFSETQ. The CDR3 runs 15 residues. Trimming at V came to 4 bases and at J to 8 bases, leaving 8 bases not matched to a gene.